Below, 16 T cell receptor beta chains from the same sample are listed, as sequenced in a study of cytomegalovirus exposure and HLA in healthy donors. PCR amplification relied on 60 Vbeta primers (plus 13 Jbeta primers). Assay used: immunoSEQ multiplex PCR; TCRdb lists only in-frame clones, some missing. The data show about 130,000 clones, around three fifths seen once. Material for sequencing was PBMCs. The source is a woman aged 40 to 55 in good health and CMV-seronegative.

This clone was counted a few times. The chain combines TRBV7-3 with TRBJ2-5; D gene ambiguous. The V and J ends lost 2 bases and 4 bases respectively, with 8 bases between them. Per the germline V gene, CDR1 is SGHTA and CDR2 is FQGTGA. The CDR3 loop spans 13 amino acids. For the CDR3, the DNA is TGTGCCAGCAGCTTACGTACTGGAGAGACCCAGTACTTC. Protein: CASSLRTGETQYF.

The J gene is TRBJ2-2, the V gene TRBV29-1, with a possible D match to TRBD1 (5 bases). The CDR3 spans 12 residues. Germline CDR1 reads SQVTM; CDR2 reads ANQGSEA. The V gene lost 6 bases and the J gene lost 6 bases, with 11 bases spanning the gap. The CDR3 loop reads CSVRVTAGELFF. The CDR3 nucleotides read TGCAGCGTCAGGGTCACGGCCGGGGAGCTGTTTTTT.

This chain uses TRBV5-1 with TRBJ2-1; 9 bases line up with TRBD2. The CDR3 is 15 residues long. V trimming: 5 bases; J trimming: 4 bases; junction bases outside the gene matches: 7. The V gene's germline CDR1 is SGHRS and CDR2 YFSETQ. In DNA, the CDR3 is TGCGCCAGCAGACTTTTAGCGGGGGAATACAATGAGCAGTTCTTC. As protein: CASRLLAGEYNEQFF.

CDR3 nucleotide sequence: TGTGCCAGCAGCTTAGAGCTAGCGGTGAACACCGGGGAGCTGTTTTTT. It translates to CASSLELAVNTGELFF. The chain uses TRBV13 and TRBJ2-2, with 7 bases aligning to TRBD2. The CDR3 loop spans 16 amino acids. CDR1 and CDR2 from the germline V gene are PRHDT and FYEKMQ (reference sequence). With 1 base clipped from V and 1 base from J, the junction kept 3 bases outside the gene matches.

The chain combines TRBV11-2 with TRBJ2-1; 8 nucleotides agree with TRBD2. With 5 bases clipped from V and 6 bases from J, the junction kept 9 bases outside the gene matches. The CDR3 sequence is 15 residues long. Germline V lookup: CDR1 SGHAT, CDR2 FQNNGV. The DNA for the CDR3 is TGTGCCAGCAGCCTTTCGGGGGGGGGACCCAATGAGCAGTTCTTC. Translation: CASSLSGGGPNEQFF.

As for this clone: The same CDR3 arises from other DNA sequences in this sample as well. The V call is TRBV5-1, the J call TRBJ1-1; D is uncertain. The germline V and J ends were trimmed by 4 bases and 2 bases, with 9 bases remaining between them. The CDR3 covers 13 residues. The germline V gene encodes CDR1 SGHRS and CDR2 YFSETQ. CDR3 DNA sequence: TGCGCCAGCAGCCTCACAGTAAACACTGAAGCTTTCTTT. Translation gives CASSLTVNTEAFF.

V gene TRBV5-4 combines with J gene TRBJ1-6; TRBD1 aligns across 8 bases. From germline, CDR1 is SGHNT and CDR2 YYREEE (reference sequence). The CDR3 length is 19 residues. The ends lost 0 bases at V and 9 bases at J; junction bases unmatched: 17. CDR3 in amino acids: CASSLVRGRLWSPTSPLHF. Here the CDR3 DNA reads TGTGCCAGCAGCTTGGTCAGGGGGCGGCTTTGGTCCCCCACTTCACCCCTCCACTTT.

Concerning this clone: The same CDR3 can be traced to other DNA sequences in this sample. V usage is TRBV5-1 and J usage is TRBJ1-1, with D perhaps TRBD1 (5 bases). Trimming took off 1 base at V and 4 bases at J, with 8 bases between the two ends. From germline, CDR1 is SGHRS and CDR2 YFSETQ. CDR3 length: 13 residues. CDR3 loop: CASSLRGGTEAFF. CDR3 coding DNA: TGCGCCAGCAGCTTGCGGGGGGGCACTGAAGCTTTCTTT.

This clone was recorded a few times. The chain joins TRBV15 to TRBJ1-2, with no clear D. Germline V lookup: CDR1 LNHNV, CDR2 YYDKDF (reference sequence). The CDR3 contains 13 residues. The ends were cut back, 3 bases at V and 3 bases at J, with 8 bases in the middle. The CDR3: CATSSRLDYGYTF. The CDR3 DNA sequence: TGTGCCACCAGCAGTCGGTTGGACTATGGCTACACCTTC.

V is TRBV19 and J is TRBJ2-3, with D perhaps matching TRBD2 (6 bases). This CDR3 has 18 residues. V was pared by 1 base and J by 1 base, with 18 bases between. Germline lookup yields CDR1 LNHDA and CDR2 SQIVND (reference sequence). This chain's CDR3 is CASSIGPLRREGTDTQYF. The DNA for the CDR3 is TGTGCCAGTAGTATAGGACCCCTGAGAAGGGAGGGCACAGATACGCAGTATTTT.

A few counts support this clone. The genes are TRBV18 and TRBJ2-2; D remains ambiguous. V lost 1 base, J lost 5 bases, and 11 bases lay in between. The CDR3 consists of 15 residues. Germline assignment: CDR1 KGHSH and CDR2 LQKENI. DNA of the CDR3: TGTGCCAGCTCACCACTTGAGACACGTACCGGGGAGCTGTTTTTT. It translates to CASSPLETRTGELFF.

This clone was picked up a small number of times. The chain combines TRBV5-6 with TRBJ1-2; D possibly corresponds to TRBD1 (5 bases). Germline V gives CDR1 SGHDT, CDR2 YYEEEE. V lost 4 bases to trimming and J lost 5 bases, with 18 bases between them. CDR3 size: 15 residues. The DNA for the CDR3 is TGTGCCAGCAGCCCCCCCGGCGGGACCTTTTATGGCTACACCTTC. This encodes CASSPPGGTFYGYTF. Full variable domain (remainder filled in from reference TRBV5-6 and TRBJ1-2): DAGVTQSPTHLIKTRGQQVTLRCSPKSGHDTVSWYQQALGQGPQFIFQYYEEEERQRGNFPDRFSGHQFPNYSSELNVNALLLGDSALYLCASSPPGGTFYGYTFGSGTRLTVV.

The chain carries TRBV5-1 and TRBJ1-1; the D is unclear. The CDR3 is made up of 13 amino acids. Trimming pared 2 bases from V and 3 bases from J, leaving 8 bases between. CDR1 SGHRS and CDR2 YFSETQ come from the germline V gene. CDR3 residues: CASSFVEYTEAFF. CDR3 coding DNA: TGCGCCAGCAGCTTCGTGGAGTACACTGAAGCTTTCTTT.

This chain uses TRBV5-1 with TRBJ2-1, with 15 bases aligning to TRBD2. CDR1 and CDR2 from the germline V gene are SGHRS and YFSETQ. V was clipped by 4 bases and J by 6 bases; unmatched bases: 5. This CDR3 has 16 residues. In DNA form, the CDR3 reads TGCGCCAGCAGCCCTGGACTAGCGGGGGGGCCCAATGAGCAGTTCTTC. The encoded protein is CASSPGLAGGPNEQFF.

CDR3 DNA sequence: TGTGCCAGCAGCGTAGAAGGACAGGGAACCGGGGAGCTGTTTTTT. It specifies CASSVEGQGTGELFF. This chain joins TRBV9 and TRBJ2-2; 8 nucleotides match TRBD1. Per the germline V gene, CDR1 is SGDLS and CDR2 is YYNGEE. CDR3 length equals 15 residues. The junction had 3 bases not matched to a gene; V was cut back by 0 bases and J by 5 bases.

This chain links TRBV2 with TRBJ2-5, with 8 bases lining up with TRBD1. In germline, CDR1 is SNHLY, CDR2 FYNNEI. The CDR3 totals 14 residues. V trimming: 8 bases; J trimming: 2 bases; junction bases outside the gene matches: 7. In DNA, the CDR3 is TGTGCCAGCCTCCCGGACAGGGAACAAGAGACCCAGTACTTC. Protein sequence: CASLPDREQETQYF.